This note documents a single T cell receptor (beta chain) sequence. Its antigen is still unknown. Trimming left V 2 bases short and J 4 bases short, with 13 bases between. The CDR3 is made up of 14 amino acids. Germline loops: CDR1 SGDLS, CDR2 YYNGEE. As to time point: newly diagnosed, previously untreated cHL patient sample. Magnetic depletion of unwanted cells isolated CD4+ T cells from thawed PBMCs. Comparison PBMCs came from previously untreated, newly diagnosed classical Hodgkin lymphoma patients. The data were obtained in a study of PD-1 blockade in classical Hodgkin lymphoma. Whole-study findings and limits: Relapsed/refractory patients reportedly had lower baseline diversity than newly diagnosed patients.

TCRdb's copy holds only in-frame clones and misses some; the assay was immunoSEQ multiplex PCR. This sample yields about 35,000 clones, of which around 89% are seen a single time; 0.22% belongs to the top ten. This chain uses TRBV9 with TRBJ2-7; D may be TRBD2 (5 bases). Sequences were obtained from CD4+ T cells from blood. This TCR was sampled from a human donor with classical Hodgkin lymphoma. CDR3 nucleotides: TGTGCCAGCAGCGTCGACATACTAGGGTACGAGCAGTACTTC. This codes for CASSVDILGYEQYF.